What follows is one T cell receptor beta chain and its context. The antigen is unknown. This record belongs to a study of CD8+ T cells in alopecia areata. Study-level findings and limits: Resident alphabeta T-cell populations of normal skin are likewise subject to sequencing in scalp samples. Lesional scalp exceeded normal scalp in clonality, especially in alopecia totalis/universalis. Patients displayed less clarity in TCR sharing than mice, a finding possibly related to HLA.

Cell sorting on a FACSAria was used to separate CD4+ and CD8+ T cells from the PBMCs. CDR1 and CDR2 from the germline V gene are SEHNR and FQNEAQ (reference sequence). The germline V and J ends were trimmed by 1 base and 2 bases, with 17 bases remaining between them. The CDR3 is made up of 17 amino acids. Reverse transcribed after extraction, RNA yielded cDNA as the sequencing template. The method was immunoSEQ multiplex PCR; TCRdb's version includes in-frame clones alone and lacks a portion of them. The table records under 250,000 clones, roughly three fifths of them present only once. The sample taken for sequencing was CD8+ T cells sorted from blood. The rearrangement links TRBV7-9 to TRBJ1-2; D is perhaps TRBD1 (5 bases). The receptor was isolated from a human donor in good health. The CDR3 reads CASSLEAGVDLNYGYTF. CDR3 in DNA: TGTGCCAGCAGCTTAGAGGCGGGGGTAGACCTAAACTATGGCTACACCTTC.